This T cell receptor beta chain came from a study of CD8+CD57+ T cells in acquired aplastic anemia. Sequenced patients had shown CD8+CD57+ cell expansion by flow cytometry. Study-wide results and limits: Significance was not reached for CD8+ Simpson's diversity between patients and controls.

Profiles of TCR beta VDJ and CDR3 were generated from a genomic DNA template. TCRdb recomputed calls from the reads with MiXCR, one row per CDR3 protein. The repertoire holds approximately 470,000 distinct CDR3 sequences, with approximately 33% as singletons. This clonotype came up a few times. Antigen unknown. The CDR3 is made up of 12 amino acids. Trimming removed 6 bases at V and 1 base at J, with 4 bases between. Germline CDR1 reads SGHDN; CDR2 reads FVKESK. The clonotype originates from a human donor with aplastic anemia. The rearrangement links TRBV14 to TRBJ2-1; D is unresolved. Sequenced input: sorted CD4+, CD8+, or CD8+CD57+ T cells (not recorded which) from PBMCs. CDR3: CASRGSYNEQFF. CDR3 bases: TGTGCCAGCAGGGGATCCTACAATGAGCAGTTCTTC.